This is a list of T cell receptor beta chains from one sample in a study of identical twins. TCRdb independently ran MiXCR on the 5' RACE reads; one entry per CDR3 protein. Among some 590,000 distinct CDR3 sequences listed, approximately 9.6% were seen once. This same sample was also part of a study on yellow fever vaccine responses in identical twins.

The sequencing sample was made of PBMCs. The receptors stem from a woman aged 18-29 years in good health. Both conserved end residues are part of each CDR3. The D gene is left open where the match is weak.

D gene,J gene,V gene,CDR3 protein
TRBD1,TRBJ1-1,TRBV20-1,CSASRLQGATEAFF
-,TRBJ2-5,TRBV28,CASSPPLEFSETQYF
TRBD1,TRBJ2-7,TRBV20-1,CSARDIGQGAPQSYEQYF
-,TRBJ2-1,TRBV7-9,CASSPFFTGSSYNEQFF
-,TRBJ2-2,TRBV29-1,CSVEDRRTTNTGELFF
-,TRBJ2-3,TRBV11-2,CASSLRGGGGHTDTQYF
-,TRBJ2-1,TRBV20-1,CSARVAEQFF
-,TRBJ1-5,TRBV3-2,CASSQACGGQPQHF
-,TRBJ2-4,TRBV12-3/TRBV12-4,CDGLAKNIQYF
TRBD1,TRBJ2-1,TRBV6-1,CASIKGQGRYNEQFF
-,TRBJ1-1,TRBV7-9,CASSSRRGEEAFF
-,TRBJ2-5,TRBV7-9,CASSLAAAETQYF
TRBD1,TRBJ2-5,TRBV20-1,CSARTGVGTQYF
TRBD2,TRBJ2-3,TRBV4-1,CASSQGLGGLAGEQDTQYF
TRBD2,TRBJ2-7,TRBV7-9,CASSPRLAENPYEQYF
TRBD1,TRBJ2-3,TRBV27,CASSFDRGPEDTQYF
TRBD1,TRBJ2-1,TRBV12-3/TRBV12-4,CASSSQGGTEQFF
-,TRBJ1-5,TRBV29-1,CSVVEGRSDQPQHF
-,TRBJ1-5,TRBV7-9,CASSLAGDQRPQHF
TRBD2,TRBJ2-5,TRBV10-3,CAIRPGRAGFQETQYF
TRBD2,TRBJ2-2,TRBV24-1,CATSDSTSGSLRELFF
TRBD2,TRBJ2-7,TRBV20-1,CSAGEGWSSSYEQYF
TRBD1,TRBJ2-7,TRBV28,CASTSPGQSVNEQYF
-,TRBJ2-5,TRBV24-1,CATSDLRDLTQYF
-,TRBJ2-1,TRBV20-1,CSARRRRPIYNEQFF
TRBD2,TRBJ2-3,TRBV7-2,CASSPRLATDTQYF
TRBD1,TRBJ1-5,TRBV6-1,CASSTTGGSGQPQHF
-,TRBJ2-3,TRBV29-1,CSVDWGSEWGATDTQYF
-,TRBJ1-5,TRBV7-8,CASSAQDQPQHF
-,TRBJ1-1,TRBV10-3,CAISESGLTEAFF
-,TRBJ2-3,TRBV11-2,CASSLGNRGRGYDTQYF
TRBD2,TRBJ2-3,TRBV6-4,CASSEASGSTDTQYF
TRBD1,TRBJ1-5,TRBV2,CASSQQQGANQPQHF
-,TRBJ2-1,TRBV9,CASSVVDRFRVEQFF
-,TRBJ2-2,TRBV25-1,CASSDSGNGELFF
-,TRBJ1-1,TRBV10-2,CAIRVGGQAEAFF
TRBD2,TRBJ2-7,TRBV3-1,CASSQGPGLATYEQYF
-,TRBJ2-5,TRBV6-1,CASSDEPGPYQGTQYF
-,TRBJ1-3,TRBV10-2,CASRGTGTSGNTIYF
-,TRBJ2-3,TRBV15,CATSRTRGATDTQYF
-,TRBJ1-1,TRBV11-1,CASSAGPGAEAFF
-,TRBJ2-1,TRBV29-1,CSVITPSTNEQFF
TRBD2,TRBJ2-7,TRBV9,CASSVGATSGPYEQYF
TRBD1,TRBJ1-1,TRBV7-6,CASSALVGTGGLGTEAFF
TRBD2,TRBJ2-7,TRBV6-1,CASRPGTSTYEQYF
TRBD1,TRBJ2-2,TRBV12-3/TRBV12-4,CASSLLGTGPTGELFF
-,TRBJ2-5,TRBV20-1,CSARDGGAGGRGETQYF
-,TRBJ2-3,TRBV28,CASSSPPLTARTDTQYF
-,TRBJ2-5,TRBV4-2,CASSLWGRETQYF
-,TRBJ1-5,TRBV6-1,CASSGGWEDQPQHF
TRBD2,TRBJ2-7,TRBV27,CASSYTPSPLAGEQYF
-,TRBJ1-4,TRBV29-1,CSVQAGGYEKLFF
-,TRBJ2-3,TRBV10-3,CAISESGPSVDTQYF
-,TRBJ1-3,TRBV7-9,CASTRPGLSGNTIYF
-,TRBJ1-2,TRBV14,CASSQDPWGNYGYTF
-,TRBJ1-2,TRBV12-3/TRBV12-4,CASSLGVTGGYTF
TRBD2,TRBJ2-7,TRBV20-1,CSKRGHSYEQYF
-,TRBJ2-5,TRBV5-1,CASTPDSEAVAQYF
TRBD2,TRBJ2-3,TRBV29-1,CSGGGWRTDTQYF